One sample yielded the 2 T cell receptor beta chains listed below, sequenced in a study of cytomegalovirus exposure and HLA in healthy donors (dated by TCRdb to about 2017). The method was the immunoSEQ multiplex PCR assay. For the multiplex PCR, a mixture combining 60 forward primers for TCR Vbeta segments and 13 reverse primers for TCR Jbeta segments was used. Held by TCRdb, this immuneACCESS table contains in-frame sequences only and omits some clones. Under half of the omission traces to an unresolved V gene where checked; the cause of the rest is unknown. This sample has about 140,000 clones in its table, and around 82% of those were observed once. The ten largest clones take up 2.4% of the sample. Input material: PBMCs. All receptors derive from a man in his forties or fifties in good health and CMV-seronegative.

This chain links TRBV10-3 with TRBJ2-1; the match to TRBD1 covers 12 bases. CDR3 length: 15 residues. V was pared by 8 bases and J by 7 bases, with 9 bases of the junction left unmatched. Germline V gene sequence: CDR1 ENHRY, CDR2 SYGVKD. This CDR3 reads CAIETGTGGSNEQFF. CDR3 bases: TGTGCCATCGAGACCGGGACAGGGGGCTCGAATGAGCAGTTCTTC.

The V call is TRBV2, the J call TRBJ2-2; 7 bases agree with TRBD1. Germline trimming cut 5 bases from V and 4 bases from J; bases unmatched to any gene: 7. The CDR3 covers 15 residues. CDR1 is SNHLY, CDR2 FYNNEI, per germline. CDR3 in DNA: TGTGCCAGCAGTCACGGACAGGCGGGCACCGGGGAGCTGTTTTTT. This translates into CASSHGQAGTGELFF.